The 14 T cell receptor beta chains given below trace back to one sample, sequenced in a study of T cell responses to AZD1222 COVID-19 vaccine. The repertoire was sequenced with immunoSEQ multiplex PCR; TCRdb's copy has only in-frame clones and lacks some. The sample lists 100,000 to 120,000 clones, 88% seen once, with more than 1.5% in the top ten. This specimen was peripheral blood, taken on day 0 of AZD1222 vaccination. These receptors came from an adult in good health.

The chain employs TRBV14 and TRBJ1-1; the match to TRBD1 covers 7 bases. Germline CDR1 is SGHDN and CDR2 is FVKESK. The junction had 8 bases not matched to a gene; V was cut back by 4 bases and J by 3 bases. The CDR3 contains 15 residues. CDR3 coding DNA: TGTGCCAGCAGCCGGATACAGGGGACCGACACTGAAGCTTTCTTT. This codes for CASSRIQGTDTEAFF.

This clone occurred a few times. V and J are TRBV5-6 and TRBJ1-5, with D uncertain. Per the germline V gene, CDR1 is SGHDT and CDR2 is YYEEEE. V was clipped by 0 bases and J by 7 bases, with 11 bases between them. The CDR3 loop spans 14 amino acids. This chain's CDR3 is CASSLGGVRQPQHF. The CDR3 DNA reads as TGTGCCAGCAGCTTGGGCGGGGTCCGACAGCCCCAGCATTTT.

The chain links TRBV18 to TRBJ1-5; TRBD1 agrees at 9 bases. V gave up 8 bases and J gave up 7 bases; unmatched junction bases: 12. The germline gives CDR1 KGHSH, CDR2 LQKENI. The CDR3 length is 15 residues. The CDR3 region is CASLRSGQGSQPQHF. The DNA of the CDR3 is TGTGCCAGCCTAAGGTCCGGACAGGGGTCCCAGCCCCAGCATTTT. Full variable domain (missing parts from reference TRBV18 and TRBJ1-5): NAGVMQNPRHLVRRRGQEARLRCSPMKGHSHVYWYRQLPEEGLKFMVYLQKENIIDESGMPKERFSAEFPKEGPSILRIQQVVRGDSAAYFCASLRSGQGSQPQHFGDGTRLSIL.

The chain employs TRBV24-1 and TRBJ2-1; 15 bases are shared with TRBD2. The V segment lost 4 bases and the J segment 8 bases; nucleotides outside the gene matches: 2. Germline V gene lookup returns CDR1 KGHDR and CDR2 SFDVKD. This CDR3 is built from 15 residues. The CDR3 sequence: CATSEGLAGGYEQFF. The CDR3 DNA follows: TGTGCCACCAGTGAGGGACTAGCGGGAGGCTATGAGCAGTTCTTC.

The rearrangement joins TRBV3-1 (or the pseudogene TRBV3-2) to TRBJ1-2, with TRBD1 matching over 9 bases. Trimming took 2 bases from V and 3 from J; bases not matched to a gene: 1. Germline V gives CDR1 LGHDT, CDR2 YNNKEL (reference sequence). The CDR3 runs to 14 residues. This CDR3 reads CASSQRQGDYGYTF. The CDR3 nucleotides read TGTGCCAGCAGCCAAAGACAGGGGGACTATGGCTACACCTTC.

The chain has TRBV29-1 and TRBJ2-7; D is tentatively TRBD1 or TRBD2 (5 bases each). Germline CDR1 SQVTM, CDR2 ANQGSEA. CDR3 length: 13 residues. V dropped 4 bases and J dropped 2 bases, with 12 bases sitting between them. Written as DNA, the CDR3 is TGCAGCGTTGTCGGGGCCTCCACCTACGAGCAGTACTTC. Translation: CSVVGASTYEQYF.

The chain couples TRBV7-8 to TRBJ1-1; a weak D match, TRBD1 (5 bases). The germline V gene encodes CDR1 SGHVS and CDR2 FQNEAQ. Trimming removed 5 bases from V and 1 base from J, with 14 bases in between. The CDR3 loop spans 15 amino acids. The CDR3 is CASSKPGRANTEAFF. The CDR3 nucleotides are TGTGCCAGCAGCAAACCAGGGCGGGCGAACACTGAAGCTTTCTTT.

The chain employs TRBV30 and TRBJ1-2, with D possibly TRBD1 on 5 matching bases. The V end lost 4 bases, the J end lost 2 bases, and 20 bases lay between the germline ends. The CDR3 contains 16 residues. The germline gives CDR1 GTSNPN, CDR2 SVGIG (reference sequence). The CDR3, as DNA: TGTGCCTGGACCACATTTGGGGGGGAGATCAACTATGGCTACACCTTC. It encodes CAWTTFGGEINYGYTF.

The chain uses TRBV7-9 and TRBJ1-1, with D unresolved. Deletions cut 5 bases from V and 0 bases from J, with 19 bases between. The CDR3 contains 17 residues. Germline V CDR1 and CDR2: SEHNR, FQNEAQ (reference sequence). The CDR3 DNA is TGTGCCAGCAGCAGAAATAGGGCCCCTCTGATGAACACTGAAGCTTTCTTT. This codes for CASSRNRAPLMNTEAFF. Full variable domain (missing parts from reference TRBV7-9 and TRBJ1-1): DTGVSQNPRHKITKRGQNVTFRCDPISEHNRLYWYRQTLGQGPEFLTYFQNEAQLEKSRLLSDRFSAERPKGSFSTLEIQRTEQGDSAMYLCASSRNRAPLMNTEAFFGQGTRLTVV.

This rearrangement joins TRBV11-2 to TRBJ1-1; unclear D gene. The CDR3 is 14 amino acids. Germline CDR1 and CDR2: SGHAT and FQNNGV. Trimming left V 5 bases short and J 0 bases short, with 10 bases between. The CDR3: CASSLSNMNTEAFF. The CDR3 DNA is TGTGCCAGCAGCCTCAGTAACATGAACACTGAAGCTTTCTTT.

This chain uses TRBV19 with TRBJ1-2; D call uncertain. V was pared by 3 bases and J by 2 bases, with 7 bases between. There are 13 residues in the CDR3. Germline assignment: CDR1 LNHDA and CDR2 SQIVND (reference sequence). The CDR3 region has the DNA TGTGCCAGTAGTATCCAGGAGAACTATGGCTACACCTTC. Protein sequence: CASSIQENYGYTF.

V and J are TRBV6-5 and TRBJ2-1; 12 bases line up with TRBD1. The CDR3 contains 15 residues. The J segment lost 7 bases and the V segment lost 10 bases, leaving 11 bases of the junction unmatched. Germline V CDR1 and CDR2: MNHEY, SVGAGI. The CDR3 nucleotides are TGTGCCACCGCCCCGGGACAGGGGGCAAAAAATGAGCAGTTCTTC. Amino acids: CATAPGQGAKNEQFF.

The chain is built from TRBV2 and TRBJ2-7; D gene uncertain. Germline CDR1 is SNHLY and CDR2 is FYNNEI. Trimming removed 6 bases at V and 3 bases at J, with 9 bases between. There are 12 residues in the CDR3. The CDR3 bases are TGTGCCAGCAGCCCCCAAAGCTACGAGCAGTACTTC. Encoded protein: CASSPQSYEQYF.

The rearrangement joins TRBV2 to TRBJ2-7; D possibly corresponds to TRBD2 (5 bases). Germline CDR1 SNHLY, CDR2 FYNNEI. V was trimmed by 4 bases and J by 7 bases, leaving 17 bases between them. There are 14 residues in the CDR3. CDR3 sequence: CASSVGGLAGEQYF. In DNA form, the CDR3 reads TGTGCCAGCAGTGTGGGTGGCCTAGCCGGGGAGCAGTACTTC. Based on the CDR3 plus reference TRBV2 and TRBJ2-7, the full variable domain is EPEVTQTPSHQVTQMGQEVILRCVPISNHLYFYWYRQILGQKVEFLVSFYNNEISEKSEIFDDQFSVERPDGSNFTLKIRSTKLEDSAMYFCASSVGGLAGEQYFGPGTRLTVT.